A selection of T cell receptor beta chains follows, all from one sample in a study of regulatory T cells in long-lasting Graves disease. TCRdb ran MiXCR on the multiplex PCR reads and lists one entry per CDR3 protein. Here the sample spans fewer than 550,000 distinct CDR3 sequences, about 15% being singletons. The same specimen was also included in a second study, on T cells in Graves' hyperthyroidism and ophthalmopathy.

The starting material was peripheral blood mononuclear cells (PBMCs), obtained at new diagnosis, from a patient treated with antithyroid drugs. These TCRs come from a woman aged 35-65 years with Graves disease. Each CDR3 is given with its conserved first and last residue. The order of the fields is J gene, clone size, CDR3 length, D gene, V gene, CDR3 DNA, CDR3 protein. D genes are given only for firm matches. Size tells how often a clone was seen (once, few, many) or the class of an expanded clone, and some rows leave it out.

TRBJ1-1 | . | 18 | . | TRBV3-1 | TGTGCCGGCAGCCAAGAGATTAAGAGGGGTCCACGGCTCACTGAAGCTTTCTTT | CAGSQEIKRGPRLTEAFF
TRBJ2-3 | many | 13 | . | TRBV3-1 | TGTGCCAGCAGCCAAGACTTTAGAACTACGCAGTATTTT | CASSQDFRTTQYF
TRBJ1-2 | few | 12 | TRBD1 | TRBV29-1 | TGCAGCGTGGATACAGGGGTCTATGGCTACACCTTC | CSVDTGVYGYTF
TRBJ1-1 | many | 11 | . | TRBV2 | TGTGCCAGCAGTACCGCAGGTGAAGCTTTCTTT | CASSTAGEAFF
TRBJ2-1 | few | 15 | . | TRBV9 | TGTGCCAGCAGCGTAGAAGGGTGGGGTTGGAATGAGCAGTTCTTC | CASSVEGWGWNEQFF
TRBJ1-5 | many | 14 | . | TRBV10-3 | TGTGCCATCAGTGAAAGGGTGGGAAATCAGCCCCAGCATTTT | CAISERVGNQPQHF
TRBJ2-2 | . | 14 | TRBD1 | TRBV30 | TGTGCCTGCCGGGACAGGGGAGACACCGGGGAGCTGTTTTTT | CACRDRGDTGELFF
TRBJ1-4 | many | 16 | . | TRBV18 | TGTGCCAGCTCACACCTAGCCGGACAAGCCAATGAAAAACTGTTTTTT | CASSHLAGQANEKLFF
TRBJ2-1 | many | 13 | . | TRBV18 | TGTGCCAGCTCACCTAGGAGTATCAATGAGCAGTTCTTC | CASSPRSINEQFF
TRBJ2-1 | many | 14 | TRBD2 | TRBV2 | TGTGCCAGCAGTGTCGGACTAGGGATCGATGAGCAGTTCTTC | CASSVGLGIDEQFF
TRBJ2-3 | . | 18 | TRBD2 | TRBV19 | TGTGCCAGTAGTATAGAACTAGCGGGGGGGTCTTACACAGATACGCAGTATTTT | CASSIELAGGSYTDTQYF
TRBJ1-1 | many | 10 | . | TRBV30 | TGTGCCTGGACCCCCCTTGAAGCTTTCTTT | CAWTPLEAFF
TRBJ1-6 | few | 16 | . | TRBV30 | TGTGCCTGGAGTCGGGAGGGTAGCTCCTATAATTCGCCCCTCCACTTT | CAWSREGSSYNSPLHF
TRBJ2-3 | many | 15 | . | TRBV5-5 | TGTGCCAGCAGCTTGGGGGCAGGGCTCACAGATACGCAGTATTTT | CASSLGAGLTDTQYF
TRBJ1-2 | few | 11 | . | TRBV30 | TGTGCCATCGACAGGTCATATGGCTACACCTTC | CAIDRSYGYTF
TRBJ1-5 | . | 14 | . | TRBV24-1 | TGTGCCACCAGTGCGGCGCACAGTGCTCAGCCCCAGCATTTT | CATSAAHSAQPQHF
TRBJ2-1 | many | 12 | . | TRBV20-1 | TGCAGTGCCCGGGGACCGGCGGGGGAGCAGTTCTTC | CSARGPAGEQFF
TRBJ2-3 | . | 14 | . | TRBV6-5 | TGTGCCAGCAGTTACTGGGGGGGCGCAGATACGCAGTATTTT | CASSYWGGADTQYF
TRBJ1-3 | many | 13 | . | TRBV5-1 | TGTGCCAGCAGCTTAGCGGTAGGAAACACCATATATTTT | CASSLAVGNTIYF
TRBJ2-3 | . | 16 | . | TRBV9 | TGTGCCAGCAGCGTAGGTGGGGCCGTAAGCACAGATACGCAGTATTTT | CASSVGGAVSTDTQYF
TRBJ1-2 | many | 16 | . | TRBV25-1 | TGTGCCAGCAGTGGGGTTTCGCCAGGGGATGTGGATGGCTACACCTTC | CASSGVSPGDVDGYTF
TRBJ1-1 | few | 14 | . | TRBV5-1 | TGCGCCAGCAGCTTGGAACCGGTGGGGACTGAAGCTTTCTTT | CASSLEPVGTEAFF
TRBJ1-2 | . | 11 | . | TRBV29-1 | TGCAGCGCTTTGGATAGCGGTGGCTACACCTTC | CSALDSGGYTF
TRBJ1-4 | . | 15 | . | TRBV19 | TGTGCCAGTAGTATTTTGGGTGCGGCCCAGGAAGAACTGTTTTTT | CASSILGAAQEELFF
TRBJ2-1 | . | 17 | TRBD1 | TRBV7-9 | TGTGCCAGCAGCTTAGAGGGGACAGGGGGTCCCTACAATGAGCAGTTCTTC | CASSLEGTGGPYNEQFF
TRBJ1-2 | . | 11 | . | TRBV6-6 | TGTGCCAGCAGTAACCTACAGGGCTACACCTTC | CASSNLQGYTF
TRBJ2-2 | . | 15 | . | TRBV7-9 | TGTGCCAGCAGCTATGGTATATTGAACACCGGGGAGCTGTTTTTT | CASSYGILNTGELFF
TRBJ2-2 | . | 16 | . | TRBV30 | TGTGCCTGGAGTGATTCACCGGGTTCCGCCACCGGGGAGCTGTTTTTT | CAWSDSPGSATGELFF
TRBJ2-7 | . | 14 | . | TRBV6-2/TRBV6-3 | TGTGCCAGCCGGCCTGGGGCGAGCTCCTACGAGCAGTACTTC | CASRPGASSYEQYF
TRBJ2-2 | many | 15 | . | TRBV6-5 | TGTGCCAGCAGTTTGGTGGGCTCGGGCACCGGGGAGCTGTTTTTT | CASSLVGSGTGELFF
TRBJ2-2 | . | 16 | TRBD1 | TRBV19 | TGTGCCAGTAGTATACCTCTGGACAGGGTGGCCGGGGAGCTGTTTTTT | CASSIPLDRVAGELFF
TRBJ1-6 | . | 14 | . | TRBV2 | TGTGCCAGCAGCTATAGGGGCCCTTTTTCACCCCTCCACTTT | CASSYRGPFSPLHF
TRBJ2-7 | . | 18 | TRBD1 | TRBV20-1 | TGCAGTGCTAGAGATCTCAGCGGAGAGCAGGGGGTTTCGTACGAGCAGTACTTC | CSARDLSGEQGVSYEQYF
TRBJ1-2 | few | 15 | . | TRBV7-8 | TGTGCCAGCAGCTTAACGGACAGTCCTTTCTATGGCTACACCTTC | CASSLTDSPFYGYTF
TRBJ2-7 | . | 14 | . | TRBV19 | TGTGCCAGTAGTAGGGCAGGAGGGACCTACGAGCAGTACTTC | CASSRAGGTYEQYF
TRBJ1-4 | few | 17 | . | TRBV28 | TGTGCCAGCAGCGCCACCCGGGGGGTAGCAACTAATGAAAAACTGTTTTTT | CASSATRGVATNEKLFF
TRBJ2-5 | many | 16 | TRBD2 | TRBV12-3/TRBV12-4 | TGTGCCAGCAGTCCTCGGTCTAGCGGGGGCTTAGAGACCCAGTACTTC | CASSPRSSGGLETQYF
TRBJ2-3 | many | 20 | TRBD2 | TRBV24-1 | TGTGCCACCCCGAGCATGGGGCAGAGGCGACTAGCTGTATACACAGATACGCAGTATTTT | CATPSMGQRRLAVYTDTQYF
TRBJ1-1 | . | 13 | . | TRBV6-9 | TGTGCCAGCAGTTACGTCCGAGAGGCTGAAGCTTTCTTT | CASSYVREAEAFF
TRBJ2-5 | many | 14 | TRBD1 | TRBV5-1 | TGCGCCAGCAGCGCAAGGGACAGCCCAGAGACCCAGTACTTC | CASSARDSPETQYF